This T cell receptor beta chain was recorded in a study of blood T cell repertoires in COVID-19. Looking at the study overall: The United States, Italy and Spain supplied acute and convalescent COVID-19 samples. T cells, B-cell-depleted T cells, or PBMCs supplied cDNA or gDNA.

Authors' methods: Amplification of reference gene primers provided the estimated nucleated cell counts. TCRdb's copy holds only in-frame clones and misses some; the assay was immunoSEQ multiplex PCR. V, J and clone size were drawn from that table, and D and trimming were deduced from the DNA. The table includes roughly 20,000 clones, about 92% detected once. Unmatched junction bases numbered 16, after V lost 0 bases and J lost 7 bases. The CDR3 loop spans 18 amino acids. In germline, CDR1 is SQVTM, CDR2 ANQGSEA. This TCR was recovered from a human donor in a cohort sampled during active COVID-19. The sample taken for sequencing was peripheral blood. The V call is TRBV29-1, the J call TRBJ2-1, with TRBD2 matching 9 bases. As DNA, the CDR3 is TGCAGCGTTGAAGATCAACTCGTAATAGCGGGAGTAGGAAATGAGCAGTTCTTC. It yields the protein CSVEDQLVIAGVGNEQFF.